The sequence of this TCR beta chain was determined in a study of shared T cell receptors in the human thymus. TCRdb keeps only in-frame clones here, not all; method: immunoSEQ multiplex PCR. The profile shows hundreds of thousands of clones, 70% to 90% of them singletons. The V gene end was trimmed by 6 bases and the J gene end by 4 bases; junction bases not matched to a gene: 12. The germline gives CDR1 MNHNY, CDR2 SVGAGI (reference sequence). The CDR3 is made up of 16 amino acids. The sample holds one count of this clone. A further study also used this sample, focusing on human thymus T cells. That investigation notes: Gene usage (both V and J) appeared biased in thymic and blood repertoires. Related research reported highly overlapping thymic repertoires among unrelated individuals.

J is TRBJ2-1 and V is TRBV6-6; 7 nucleotides line up with TRBD2. The specimen sequenced was thymocytes. The clonotype was recovered from a boy in the first two years of life with a congenital heart defect. This chain's CDR3 is CASRPTRGLPYNEQFF. CDR3 nucleotide sequence: TGTGCCAGCAGGCCAACCCGGGGACTACCTTACAATGAGCAGTTCTTC.